The subject of this entry is one TCR beta chain. Sequenced by immunoSEQ multiplex PCR; TCRdb stores in-frame clones only, minus some. The sample includes about 140,000 clones, roughly 85% of them seen just once. This sample stems from a study of blood T cell repertoires in COVID-19. Turning to the study itself: There were acute and convalescent COVID-19 samples, and they came from the United States, Italy and Spain.

V trimming: 5 bases; J trimming: 5 bases; junction bases outside the gene matches: 8. Germline V gives CDR1 MNHEY, CDR2 SMNVEV (reference sequence). The CDR3 contains 16 residues. This TCR was recovered from a man between 60 and 70 years old with acute or convalescent COVID-19. The chain has TRBV27 and TRBJ1-6; 8 bases match TRBD1. Sequencing was performed on peripheral blood. CDR3 bases: TGTGCCAGCAGTGTGACCGGGACAGGCCATAATTCACCCCTCCACTTT. Protein product: CASSVTGTGHNSPLHF.